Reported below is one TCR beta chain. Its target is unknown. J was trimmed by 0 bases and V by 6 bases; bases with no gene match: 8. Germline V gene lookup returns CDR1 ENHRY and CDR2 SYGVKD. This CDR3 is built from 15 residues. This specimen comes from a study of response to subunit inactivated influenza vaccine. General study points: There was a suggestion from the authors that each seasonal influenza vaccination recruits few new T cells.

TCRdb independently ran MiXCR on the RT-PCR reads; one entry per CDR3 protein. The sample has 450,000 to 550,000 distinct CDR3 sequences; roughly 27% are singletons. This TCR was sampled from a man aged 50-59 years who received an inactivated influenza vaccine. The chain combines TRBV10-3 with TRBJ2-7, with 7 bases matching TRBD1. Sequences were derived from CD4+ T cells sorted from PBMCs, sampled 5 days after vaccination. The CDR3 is CAIRSIGTDSYEQYF. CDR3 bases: TGTGCCATCAGATCGATTGGGACAGACTCCTACGAGCAGTACTTC.